Below, 11 T cell receptor beta chains from the same sample are listed, as sequenced in a study of shared clonotypes between healthy human individuals. Assay: immunoSEQ multiplex PCR; the TCRdb copy retains only in-frame clones and omits some. The repertoire consists of some 2,500,000 clones, with approximately 90% occurring once and the leading ten covering approximately 0.4%. Sequencing was carried out using naive CD4+ T cells from PBMCs. Subset here: CD45RA+ positively selected. These receptors all come from a man between 18 and 29 years old in good health. Some clones in this sample may be carry-over from other donors' samples.

The gene calls are TRBV10-2 and TRBJ1-5; D call uncertain. Germline values: CDR1 WSHSY, CDR2 SAAADI. The CDR3 length is 12 residues. Trimming pared 10 bases from V and 3 bases from J, leaving 10 bases between. As DNA, the CDR3 is TGCGCCACCCAGAGGCCCAATCAGCCCCAGCATTTT. Translating it yields CATQRPNQPQHF.

The rearrangement uses TRBV7-2 and TRBJ2-2; D is undetermined. Germline CDR1 is SGHTA and CDR2 is FQGNSA. Trimming pared 5 bases from V and 4 bases from J, leaving 8 bases between. This CDR3 has 13 residues. The chain's CDR3 is CASSHVRTGELFF. The CDR3 nucleotides are TGTGCCAGCAGCCATGTGCGCACCGGGGAGCTGTTTTTT. Variable domain in full (rest from reference TRBV7-2 and TRBJ2-2): GAGVSQSPSNKVTEKGKDVELRCDPISGHTALYWYRQSLGQGLEFLIYFQGNSAPDKSGLPSDRFSAERTGGSVSTLTIQRTQQEDSAVYLCASSHVRTGELFFGEGSRLTVL.

In its sample, this clone was seen a few times. The chain is built from TRBV7-2 and TRBJ1-2; possibly TRBD1 for D (6 bases). With 1 base removed from V and 8 bases from J, the gap between germline ends came to 14 bases. Looked up from germline, CDR1 is SGHTA and CDR2 is FQGNSA. The CDR3 loop spans 14 amino acids. The CDR3 sequence is CASSLEEGVAGYTF. Written as DNA, the CDR3 is TGTGCCAGCAGCTTAGAAGAGGGGGTAGCAGGCTACACCTTC.

Note on this clone: The same CDR3 also results from other DNA sequences found in this sample. V and J are TRBV19 and TRBJ1-4; D unclear. V shed 7 bases and J shed 7 bases, with 7 bases lying between them. CDR3 size: 11 residues. Per germline, CDR1 LNHDA and CDR2 SQIVND (reference sequence). DNA for the CDR3: TGTGCCAGTACTCGCGGTGAAAAACTGTTTTTT. Its protein is CASTRGEKLFF.

This chain links TRBV20-1 with TRBJ2-4; D not certain. Germline CDR1 is DFQATT and CDR2 is SNEGSKA (reference sequence). The CDR3 consists of 11 residues. The V end lost 5 bases, the J end lost 6 bases, and 8 bases lay between the germline ends. The CDR3 reads CSAFTPNIQYF. The CDR3 nucleotides are TGCAGTGCTTTCACCCCAAACATTCAGTACTTC.

For the CDR3, the DNA is TGCGCCAGCAGTCGAACCGGGACAGGGCCCTACGAGCAGTACTTC. As protein: CASSRTGTGPYEQYF. This chain links TRBV5-1 with TRBJ2-7; TRBD1 matches 9 bases. Trimming at V came to 5 bases and at J to 2 bases, leaving 8 bases not matched to a gene. The CDR3 consists of 15 residues. Germline values: CDR1 SGHRS, CDR2 YFSETQ.

This clone was counted a single time. This chain connects TRBV9 to TRBJ2-1; TRBD2 matches 7 bases. The V and J ends lost 2 bases and 4 bases, in that order; junction bases with no gene match: 6. Per the germline V gene, CDR1 is SGDLS and CDR2 is YYNGEE. This CDR3 region has 15 residues. CDR3 region: CASSVSGFRYNEQFF. For the CDR3, the DNA is TGTGCCAGCAGCGTTAGCGGGTTTAGATACAATGAGCAGTTCTTC. Looking up the rest from reference TRBV9 and TRBJ2-1 gives the full variable domain: DSGVTQTPKHLITATGQRVTLRCSPRSGDLSVYWYQQSLDQGLQFLIQYYNGEERAKGNILERFSAQQFPDLHSELNLSSLELGDSALYFCASSVSGFRYNEQFFGPGTRLTVL.

This rearrangement joins TRBV12-5 to TRBJ1-2; a possible D gene is TRBD1 (6 bases). The length of the CDR3 is 12 residues. Between the trimmed V and J ends, which lost 6 bases and 4 bases, there was a span of 9 bases. The germline V gene has CDR1 LGHNT and CDR2 FRNRAP. CDR3 in DNA: TGTGCTAGTGGGGAGGGGGGCTATGGCTACACCTTC. It is translated as CASGEGGYGYTF.

This clone was seen once. The gene calls are TRBV7-2 and TRBJ1-5; D is perhaps TRBD1 (5 bases). The CDR3 contains 15 residues. V lost 3 bases to trimming and J lost 1 base, with 10 bases between them. Germline V gene sequence: CDR1 SGHTA, CDR2 FQGNSA. DNA for the CDR3: TGTGCCAGCAGCTTGGAGTCAGGGAGCAATCAGCCCCAGCATTTT. This sequence encodes CASSLESGSNQPQHF.

The chain has TRBV9 and TRBJ2-7; the D gene could be TRBD1 or TRBD2 (5 bases each). Germline CDR1 and CDR2: SGDLS and YYNGEE. V was clipped by 0 bases and J by 6 bases, with 10 bases between them. The CDR3 has 13 residues. The CDR3 here is CASSVEPGLEQYF. CDR3 in DNA: TGTGCCAGCAGCGTAGAGCCGGGGCTCGAGCAGTACTTC.

The chain is built from TRBV28 and TRBJ2-3; tentative D call: TRBD2 (6 bases). The germline gives CDR1 MDHEN, CDR2 SYDVKM. The CDR3 consists of 14 residues. V gave up 7 bases and J gave up 5 bases, with 16 bases separating them. The CDR3 nucleotides read TGTGCCAGCACCGAAGGGACTGCCCTAGATACGCAGTATTTT. Translation: CASTEGTALDTQYF.